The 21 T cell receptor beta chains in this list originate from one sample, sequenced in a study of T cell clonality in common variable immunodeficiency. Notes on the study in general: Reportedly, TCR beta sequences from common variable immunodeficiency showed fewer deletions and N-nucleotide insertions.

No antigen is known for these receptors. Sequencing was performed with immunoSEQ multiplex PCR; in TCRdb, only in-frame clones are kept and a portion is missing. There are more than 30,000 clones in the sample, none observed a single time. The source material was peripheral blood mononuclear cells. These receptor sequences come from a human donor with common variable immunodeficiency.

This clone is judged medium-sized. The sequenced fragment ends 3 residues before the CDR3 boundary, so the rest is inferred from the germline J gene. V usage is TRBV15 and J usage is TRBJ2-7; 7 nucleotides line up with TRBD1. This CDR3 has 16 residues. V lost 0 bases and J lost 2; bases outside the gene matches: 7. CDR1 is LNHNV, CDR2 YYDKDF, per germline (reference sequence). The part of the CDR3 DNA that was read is TGTGCCACCAGCAGAGATTGGACAGGACTCACCTACGAG. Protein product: CATSRDWTGLTYE. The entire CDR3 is CATSRDWTGLTYEQYF.

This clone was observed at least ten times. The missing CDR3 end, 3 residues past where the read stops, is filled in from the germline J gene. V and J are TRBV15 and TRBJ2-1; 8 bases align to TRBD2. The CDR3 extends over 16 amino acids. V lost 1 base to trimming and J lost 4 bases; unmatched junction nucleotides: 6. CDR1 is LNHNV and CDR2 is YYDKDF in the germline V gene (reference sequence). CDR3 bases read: TGTGCCACCAGCAGAGGGGTAGCGGGGATGTACAATGAG. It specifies CATSRGVAGMYNE. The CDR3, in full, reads CATSRGVAGMYNEQFF. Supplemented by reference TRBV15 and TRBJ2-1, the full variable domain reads DAMVIQNPRYQVTQFGKPVTLSCSQTLNHNVMYWYQQKSSQAPKLLFHYYDKDFNNEADTPDNFQSRRPNTSFCFLDIRSPGLGDTAMYLCATSRGVAGMYNEQFFGPGTRLTVL.

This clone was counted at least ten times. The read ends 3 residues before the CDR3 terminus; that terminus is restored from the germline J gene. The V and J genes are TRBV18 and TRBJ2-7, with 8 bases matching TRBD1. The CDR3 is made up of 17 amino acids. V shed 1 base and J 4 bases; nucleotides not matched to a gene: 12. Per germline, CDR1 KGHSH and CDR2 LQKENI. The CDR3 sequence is CASSPRFKDREGYEQYF. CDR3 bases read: TGTGCCAGCTCACCACGGTTCAAGGACAGGGAAGGGTACGAG.

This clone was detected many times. This CDR3 is CASSLLGTGENIQYF. CDR3 DNA (partial): TGTGCCAGCAGCTTATTAGGGACAGGAGAAAACATT. J is TRBJ2-4 and V is TRBV7-6; 8 positions match TRBD1. Read coverage stops 3 residues before the CDR3 terminus; the germline J gene supplies the remainder. With V trimmed by 2 bases and J by 5 bases, 5 bases remained unmatched. CDR1 is SGHVS and CDR2 is FNYEAQ in the germline V gene. This CDR3 contains 15 residues.

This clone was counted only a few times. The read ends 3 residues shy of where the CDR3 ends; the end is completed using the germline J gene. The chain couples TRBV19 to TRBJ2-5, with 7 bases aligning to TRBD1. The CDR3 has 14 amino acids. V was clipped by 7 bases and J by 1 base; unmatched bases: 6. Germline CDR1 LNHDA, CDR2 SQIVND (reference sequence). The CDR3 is CASTPQGPQETQYF. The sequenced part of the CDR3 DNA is TGTGCCAGTACTCCACAGGGGCCCCAAGAGACC.

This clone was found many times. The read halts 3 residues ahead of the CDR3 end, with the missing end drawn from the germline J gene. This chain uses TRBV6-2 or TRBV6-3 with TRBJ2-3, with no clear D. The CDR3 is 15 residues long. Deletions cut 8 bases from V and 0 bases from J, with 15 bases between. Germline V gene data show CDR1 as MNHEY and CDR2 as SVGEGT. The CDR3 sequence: CASSLRAPSTDTQYF. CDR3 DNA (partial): TGTGCCAGCTCCCTAAGGGCCCCTAGCACAGATACG.

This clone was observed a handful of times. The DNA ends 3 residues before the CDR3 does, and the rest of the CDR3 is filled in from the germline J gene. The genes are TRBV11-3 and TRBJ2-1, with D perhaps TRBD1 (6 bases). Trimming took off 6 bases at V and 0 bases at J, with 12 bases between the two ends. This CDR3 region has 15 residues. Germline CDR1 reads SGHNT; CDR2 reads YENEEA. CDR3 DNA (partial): TGTGCCAGCAGGCGTGGGGGCGGCTCCTACAATGAG. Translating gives CASRRGGGSYNE. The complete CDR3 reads CASRRGGGSYNEQFF.

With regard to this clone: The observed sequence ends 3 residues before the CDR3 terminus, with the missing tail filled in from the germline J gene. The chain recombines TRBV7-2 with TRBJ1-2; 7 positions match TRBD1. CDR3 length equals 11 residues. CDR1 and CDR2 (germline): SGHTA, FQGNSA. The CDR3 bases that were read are TGTGCCAGCAGCTTTGGGACAGAC. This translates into CASSFGTD. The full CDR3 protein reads CASSFGTDYTF. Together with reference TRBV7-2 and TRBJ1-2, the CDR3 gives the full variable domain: GAGVSQSPSNKVTEKGKDVELRCDPISGHTALYWYRQSLGQGLEFLIYFQGNSAPDKSGLPSDRFSAERTGGSVSTLTIQRTQQEDSAVYLCASSFGTDYTFGSGTRLTVV.

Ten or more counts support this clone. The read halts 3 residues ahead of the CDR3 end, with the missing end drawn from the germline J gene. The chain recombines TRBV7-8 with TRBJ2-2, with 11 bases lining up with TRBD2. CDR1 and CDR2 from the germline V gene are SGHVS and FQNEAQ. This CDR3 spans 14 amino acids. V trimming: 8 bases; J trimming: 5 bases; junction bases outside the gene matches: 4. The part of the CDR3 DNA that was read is TGTGCCAGCCCTAGCGGGGGGTCGACCGGGGAG. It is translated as CASPSGGSTGE. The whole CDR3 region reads CASPSGGSTGELFF.

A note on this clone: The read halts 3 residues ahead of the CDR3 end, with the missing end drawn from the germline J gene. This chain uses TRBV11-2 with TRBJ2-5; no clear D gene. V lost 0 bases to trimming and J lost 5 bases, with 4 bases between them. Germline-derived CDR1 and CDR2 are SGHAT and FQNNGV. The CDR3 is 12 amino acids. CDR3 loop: CASSLEGETQYF. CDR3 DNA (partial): TGTGCCAGCAGCTTAGAAGGGGAGACC.

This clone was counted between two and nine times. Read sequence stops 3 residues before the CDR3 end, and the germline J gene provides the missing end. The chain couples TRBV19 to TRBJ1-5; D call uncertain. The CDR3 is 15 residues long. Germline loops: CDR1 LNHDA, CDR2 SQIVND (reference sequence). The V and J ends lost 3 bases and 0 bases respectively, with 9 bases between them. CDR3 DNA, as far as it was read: TGTGCCAGTAGTATCCAGGATGGTAGCAATCAGCCC. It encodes CASSIQDGSNQP. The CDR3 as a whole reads CASSIQDGSNQPQHF.

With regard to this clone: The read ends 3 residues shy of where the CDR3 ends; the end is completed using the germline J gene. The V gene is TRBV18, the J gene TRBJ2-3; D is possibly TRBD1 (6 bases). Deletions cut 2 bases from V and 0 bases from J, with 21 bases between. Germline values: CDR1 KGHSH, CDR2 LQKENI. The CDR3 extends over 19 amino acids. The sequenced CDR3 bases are TGTGCCAGCTCACCAGTACCGGGACAACCTGCAACTAGCACAGATACG. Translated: CASSPVPGQPATSTDT. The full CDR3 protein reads CASSPVPGQPATSTDTQYF.

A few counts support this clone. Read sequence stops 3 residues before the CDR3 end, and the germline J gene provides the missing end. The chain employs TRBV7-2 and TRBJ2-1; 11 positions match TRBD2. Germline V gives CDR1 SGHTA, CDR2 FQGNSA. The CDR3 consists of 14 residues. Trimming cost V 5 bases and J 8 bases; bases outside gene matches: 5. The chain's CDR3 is CASSAGLAVHEQFF. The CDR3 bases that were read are TGTGCCAGCAGCGCGGGACTAGCGGTCCATGAG.

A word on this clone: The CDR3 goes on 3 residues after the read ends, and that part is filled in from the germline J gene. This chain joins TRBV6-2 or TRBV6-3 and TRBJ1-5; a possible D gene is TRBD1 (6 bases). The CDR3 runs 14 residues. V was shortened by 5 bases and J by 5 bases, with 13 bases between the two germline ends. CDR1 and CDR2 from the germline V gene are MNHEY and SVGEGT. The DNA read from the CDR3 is TGTGCCAGCAGTACCGGACAGTATGATCAGCCC. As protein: CASSTGQYDQP. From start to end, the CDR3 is CASSTGQYDQPQHF.

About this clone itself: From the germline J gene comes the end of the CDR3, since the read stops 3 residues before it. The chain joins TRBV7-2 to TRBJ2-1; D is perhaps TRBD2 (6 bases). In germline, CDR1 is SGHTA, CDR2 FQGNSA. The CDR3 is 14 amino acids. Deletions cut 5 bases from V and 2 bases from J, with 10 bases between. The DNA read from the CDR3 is TGTGCCAGCAGCCTTCGGGGGACCTACAATGAG. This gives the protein CASSLRGTYNE. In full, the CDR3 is CASSLRGTYNEQFF.

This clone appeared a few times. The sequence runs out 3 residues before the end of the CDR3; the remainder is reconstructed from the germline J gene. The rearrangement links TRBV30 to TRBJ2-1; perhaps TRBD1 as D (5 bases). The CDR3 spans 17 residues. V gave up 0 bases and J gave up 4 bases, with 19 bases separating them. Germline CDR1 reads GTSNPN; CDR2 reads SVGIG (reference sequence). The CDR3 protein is CAWSVIAPLGVYNEQFF. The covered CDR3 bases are TGTGCCTGGAGTGTGATTGCCCCCCTAGGGGTATACAATGAG.

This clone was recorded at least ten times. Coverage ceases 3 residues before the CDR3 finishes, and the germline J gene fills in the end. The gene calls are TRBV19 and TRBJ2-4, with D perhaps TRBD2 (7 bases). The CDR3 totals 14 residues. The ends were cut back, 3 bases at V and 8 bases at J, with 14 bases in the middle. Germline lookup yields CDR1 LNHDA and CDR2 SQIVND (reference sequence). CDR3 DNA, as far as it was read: TGTGCCAGTAGTATGAAGGGGGGGGGCGACATT. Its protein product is CASSMKGGGDI. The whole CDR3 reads CASSMKGGGDIQYF.

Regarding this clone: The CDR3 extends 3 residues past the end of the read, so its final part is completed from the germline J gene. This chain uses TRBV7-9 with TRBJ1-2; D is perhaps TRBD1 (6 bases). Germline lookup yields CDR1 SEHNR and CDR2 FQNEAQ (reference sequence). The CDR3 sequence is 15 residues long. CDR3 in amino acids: CASSSTGQTSLGYTF. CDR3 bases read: TGTGCCAGCAGCTCCACAGGACAGACCTCCTTGGGC.

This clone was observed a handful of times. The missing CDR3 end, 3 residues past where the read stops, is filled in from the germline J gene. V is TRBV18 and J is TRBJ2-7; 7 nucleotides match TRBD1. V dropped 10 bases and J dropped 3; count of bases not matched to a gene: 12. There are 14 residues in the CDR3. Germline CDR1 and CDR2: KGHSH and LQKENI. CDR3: CATSIRGLHYEQYF. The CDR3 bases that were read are TGTGCCACCTCCATAAGGGGGCTCCACTACGAG.

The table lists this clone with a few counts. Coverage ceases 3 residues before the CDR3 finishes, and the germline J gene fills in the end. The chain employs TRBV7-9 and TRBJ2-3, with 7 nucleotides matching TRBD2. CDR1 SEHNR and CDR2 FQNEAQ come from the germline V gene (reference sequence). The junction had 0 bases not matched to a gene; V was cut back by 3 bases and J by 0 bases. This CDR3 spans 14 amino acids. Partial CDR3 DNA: TGTGCCAGCAGCTTTAGCGGGAGCACAGATACG. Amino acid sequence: CASSFSGSTDT. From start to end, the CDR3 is CASSFSGSTDTQYF. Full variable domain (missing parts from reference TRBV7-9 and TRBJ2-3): DTGVSQNPRHKITKRGQNVTFRCDPISEHNRLYWYRQTLGQGPEFLTYFQNEAQLEKSRLLSDRFSAERPKGSFSTLEIQRTEQGDSAMYLCASSFSGSTDTQYFGPGTRLTVL.

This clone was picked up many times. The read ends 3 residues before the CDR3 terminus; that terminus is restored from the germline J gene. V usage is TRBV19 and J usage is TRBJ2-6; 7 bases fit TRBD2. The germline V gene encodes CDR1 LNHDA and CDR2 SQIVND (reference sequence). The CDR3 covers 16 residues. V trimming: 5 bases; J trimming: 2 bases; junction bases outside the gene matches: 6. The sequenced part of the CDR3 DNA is TGTGCCAGTAGTTTCCTAGCGGCCGCTGGGGCCAACGTC. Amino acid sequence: CASSFLAAAGANV. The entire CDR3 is CASSFLAAAGANVLTF.